Below are 18 T cell receptor beta chains sequenced from a single sample in a study of cytomegalovirus exposure and HLA in healthy donors. It was with 60 Vbeta and 13 Jbeta primers that the PCR ran. Produced via immunoSEQ multiplex PCR; TCRdb's table is partial and in-frame only. The sample consists of about 130,000 clones, 80% of them appearing once. The material sequenced was PBMCs. These receptors all come from a young man in good health and CMV-seropositive.

This clone was seen once. The genes are TRBV5-1 and TRBJ1-5; 9 positions agree with TRBD1. This CDR3 region has 15 residues. CDR1 is SGHRS, CDR2 YFSETQ, per germline. The J segment lost 7 bases and the V segment lost 1 base, leaving 6 bases of the junction unmatched. The CDR3 DNA is TGCGCCAGCAGCTTGACAGGGGGCATCGGACAGCCCCAGCATTTT. It codes for CASSLTGGIGQPQHF. Full variable domain (outside the CDR3, taken from reference TRBV5-1 and TRBJ1-5): KAGVTQTPRYLIKTRGQQVTLSCSPISGHRSVSWYQQTPGQGLQFLFEYFSETQRNKGNFPGRFSGRQFSNSRSEMNVSTLELGDSALYLCASSLTGGIGQPQHFGDGTRLSIL.

The V gene is TRBV4-1, the J gene TRBJ1-3; a weak D match, TRBD1 (6 bases). This CDR3 has 17 residues. The V gene's germline CDR1 is MGHRA and CDR2 YSYEKL. V lost 3 bases and J lost 0, with 15 bases in between. As DNA, the CDR3 is TGCGCCAGCAGCCAGGGCAGGGGCCTTTTCTCTGGAAACACCATATATTTT. Translated, it gives CASSQGRGLFSGNTIYF.

This sequence joins TRBV5-1 and TRBJ2-1, with a weak D call TRBD1 (6 bases). Germline V gives CDR1 SGHRS, CDR2 YFSETQ. The CDR3 totals 13 residues. V was cut by 3 bases and J by 6 bases, with 10 bases left in between. CDR3 amino acids: CASSYTGRNEQFF. CDR3 sequence (DNA): TGCGCCAGCAGCTACACAGGGCGCAATGAGCAGTTCTTC. The entire variable domain, with the rest obtained from reference TRBV5-1 and TRBJ2-1, is as follows: KAGVTQTPRYLIKTRGQQVTLSCSPISGHRSVSWYQQTPGQGLQFLFEYFSETQRNKGNFPGRFSGRQFSNSRSEMNVSTLELGDSALYLCASSYTGRNEQFFGPGTRLTVL.

J is TRBJ2-1 and V is TRBV15; 7 bases fit TRBD1. Trimming at V came to 0 bases and at J to 1 base, leaving 0 bases not matched to a gene. CDR3 length: 15 residues. Germline V gene lookup returns CDR1 LNHNV and CDR2 YYDKDF (reference sequence). CDR3 sequence reads: CATSREGQSYNEQFF. The CDR3 DNA follows: TGTGCCACCAGCAGAGAGGGACAGTCCTACAATGAGCAGTTCTTC.

The V gene is TRBV5-6, the J gene TRBJ1-3, with 10 bases identical to TRBD1. Germline V gene sequence: CDR1 SGHDT, CDR2 YYEEEE. With 4 bases clipped from V and 1 base from J, the junction kept 2 bases outside the gene matches. This CDR3 is built from 15 residues. The CDR3 bases are TGTGCCAGCAGCCCGGACAGGGGGTCTGGAAACACCATATATTTT. Residues: CASSPDRGSGNTIYF.

Here the CDR3 DNA reads TGCGCCAGCACCCAAAATCAAAATCAGCCCCAGCATTTT. Protein sequence: CASTQNQNQPQHF. J is TRBJ1-5 and V is TRBV10-1; D gene uncertain. CDR1 is WNHNN, CDR2 SYGVQD, per germline (reference sequence). The V end was cut by 7 bases, the J end by 4 bases, with 11 bases between. The CDR3 has 13 amino acids.

Here the CDR3 DNA reads TGTGCCAGCAGTGGGACAACTAGCAATCAGCCCCAGCATTTT. This codes for CASSGTTSNQPQHF. The genes are TRBV6-1 and TRBJ1-5; maybe TRBD1 (5 bases). The CDR3 contains 14 residues. V shed 4 bases and J shed 0 bases, with 7 bases lying between them. Per germline, CDR1 MNHNS and CDR2 SASEGT.

The J gene is TRBJ1-1, the V gene TRBV18; 8 positions match TRBD1. Germline lookup yields CDR1 KGHSH and CDR2 LQKENI. The CDR3 is 15 amino acids. V was pared by 8 bases and J by 3 bases, with 11 bases of the junction left unmatched. CDR3 sequence (DNA): TGTGCCAGCACAAGCTCTCAACAGGGGGACACTGAAGCTTTCTTT. This codes for CASTSSQQGDTEAFF.

The CDR3 protein is CASSGAGGNYGYTF. The CDR3, as DNA: TGTGCCAGCAGCGGGGCAGGGGGAAACTATGGCTACACCTTC. The rearrangement links TRBV5-5 to TRBJ1-2, with 7 bases lining up with TRBD1. Germline CDR1 reads SGHKS; CDR2 reads YYEKEE (reference sequence). With 4 bases clipped from V and 2 bases from J, the junction kept 5 bases outside the gene matches. The CDR3 runs 14 residues. Filled out from reference TRBV5-5 and TRBJ1-2, the complete variable domain reads DAGVTQSPTHLIKTRGQQVTLRCSPISGHKSVSWYQQVLGQGPQFIFQYYEKEERGRGNFPDRFSARQFPNYSSELNVNALLLGDSALYLCASSGAGGNYGYTFGSGTRLTVV.

V usage is TRBV7-8 and J usage is TRBJ2-7; 7 bases fit TRBD2. The CDR3 runs to 15 residues. Germline loops: CDR1 SGHVS, CDR2 FQNEAQ. Losses at the gene ends were 1 base for V and 3 bases for J; bases not matched to a gene: 6. This chain's CDR3 is CASSLGWDYNYEQYF. For the CDR3, the DNA is TGTGCCAGCAGCTTAGGATGGGACTATAACTACGAGCAGTACTTC.

This chain connects TRBV2 to TRBJ1-1, with D maybe TRBD1 (5 bases). The germline V and J ends were trimmed by 0 bases and 6 bases, with 11 bases remaining between them. CDR3 length: 14 residues. Germline assignment: CDR1 SNHLY and CDR2 FYNNEI. The DNA for the CDR3 is TGTGCCAGCAGTGAAGCGCGACAGCAGGCTGAAGCTTTCTTT. Its translation: CASSEARQQAEAFF.

J is TRBJ1-1 and V is TRBV29-1, with D possibly matching TRBD1 (5 bases). The CDR3 has 12 amino acids. The germline CDR1 and CDR2 sequences are SQVTM and ANQGSEA. The V and J ends lost 6 bases and 0 bases respectively, with 8 bases between them. CDR3 residues: CSVDKMNTEAFF. The CDR3 DNA reads as TGCAGCGTGGACAAAATGAACACTGAAGCTTTCTTT.

The chain links TRBV29-1 to TRBJ2-1, with 7 nucleotides matching TRBD1. The germline CDR1 and CDR2 sequences are SQVTM and ANQGSEA. The CDR3 loop spans 13 amino acids. Losses at the gene ends were 4 bases for V and 4 bases for J; bases not matched to a gene: 4. The DNA of the CDR3 is TGCAGCGTTGGACAGGGCGATTACAATGAGCAGTTCTTC. Translating gives CSVGQGDYNEQFF.

The chain joins TRBV7-2 to TRBJ1-2; TRBD1 might be the D (6 bases). V was clipped by 5 bases and J by 4 bases, with 17 bases between them. The CDR3 spans 15 residues. Looked up from germline, CDR1 is SGHTA and CDR2 is FQGNSA. CDR3 nucleotide sequence: TGTGCCAGCAGCGAAAGTTTCAGGGGATTCTATGGCTACACCTTC. Amino acids: CASSESFRGFYGYTF. The full variable domain, with the rest looked up from reference TRBV7-2 and TRBJ1-2, is GAGVSQSPSNKVTEKGKDVELRCDPISGHTALYWYRQSLGQGLEFLIYFQGNSAPDKSGLPSDRFSAERTGGSVSTLTIQRTQQEDSAVYLCASSESFRGFYGYTFGSGTRLTVV.

As concerns this clone: The junction shows a germline mismatch at one end, possibly a read error. The V call is TRBV7-9, the J call TRBJ2-1, with 11 bases identical to TRBD1. The CDR3 loop spans 15 amino acids. Looked up from germline, CDR1 is SEHNR and CDR2 is FQNEAQ (reference sequence). The CDR3 sequence: CSSSLGTGGNNEQFF. CDR3 in DNA: TGTTCCAGCAGCTTAGGGACAGGGGGGAACAATGAGCAGTTCTTC.

The rearrangement joins TRBV5-8 to TRBJ1-1; D unclear. Trimming took 4 bases from V and 5 from J, leaving 15 bases between them. Per the germline V gene, CDR1 is SGHTS and CDR2 is YDEGEE. The CDR3 totals 14 residues. DNA for the CDR3: TGTGCCAGCAGCCTTGGAGGGCATTGGACTGAAGCTTTCTTT. Its protein product is CASSLGGHWTEAFF.

In its sample, this clone was seen once. The DNA of the CDR3 is TGTGCCAGCAGTGATGGCCAGGGGTACAATGAGCAGTTCTTC. This sequence encodes CASSDGQGYNEQFF. This rearrangement joins TRBV2 to TRBJ2-1; maybe TRBD1 (6 bases). V was pared by 3 bases and J by 4 bases, with 10 bases between. This CDR3 region has 14 residues. Germline V gives CDR1 SNHLY, CDR2 FYNNEI.

V gene TRBV28 combines with J gene TRBJ1-1; 8 bases fit TRBD1. This CDR3 has 16 residues. Looked up from germline, CDR1 is MDHEN and CDR2 is SYDVKM. J lost 6 bases, V lost 5 bases, and 14 bases had no gene match. CDR3 in DNA: TGTGCCAGCAGTCCGCAACGGCCAGGGGGCGCGGCTGAAGCTTTCTTT. Translated, it gives CASSPQRPGGAAEAFF.